The 17 T cell receptor beta chains given below trace back to one sample, sequenced in a study of OX40 agonist ivuxolimab in advanced cancers. Some clones are missing from TCRdb's copy, which holds only in-frame ones; the method was immunoSEQ multiplex PCR. The profile shows tens of thousands of clones, over 80% of them singletons. The specimen comprised CD4+ or CD8+ T cells sorted from blood, sampled in a trial of the OX40 agonist ivuxolimab. The receptors were gathered from an adult with an advanced solid tumor such as melanoma, head and neck, liver or kidney cancer.

The chain combines TRBV10-3 with TRBJ1-3; D not certain. The CDR3 is 14 amino acids. V was cut by 4 bases and J by 5 bases, with 12 bases left in between. Germline loops: CDR1 ENHRY, CDR2 SYGVKD. The DNA for the CDR3 is TGTGCCATCAGTGTGCCCAAAGCCAGAAACACCATATATTTT. This sequence encodes CAISVPKARNTIYF.

The chain joins TRBV19 to TRBJ2-3; 11 bases map to TRBD2. V was clipped by 7 bases and J by 4 bases; unmatched bases: 7. The CDR3 runs 15 residues. Germline V gene sequence: CDR1 LNHDA, CDR2 SQIVND (reference sequence). The CDR3: CASMELAGGPDTQYF. CDR3 nucleotides: TGTGCCAGTATGGAGCTAGCGGGAGGCCCAGATACGCAGTATTTT.

This clone was found once. The chain is built from TRBV5-1 and TRBJ2-7; 9 bases are shared with TRBD1. The germline V gene encodes CDR1 SGHRS and CDR2 YFSETQ. This CDR3 comprises 15 residues. J lost 0 bases, V lost 4 bases, and 5 bases had no gene match. The CDR3 nucleotides are TGCGCCAGCAGCCTGGGACAGGGAATCTCCTACGAGCAGTACTTC. This translates into CASSLGQGISYEQYF.

The rearrangement links TRBV9 to TRBJ2-7, with a weak D call TRBD2 (6 bases). The V and J ends lost 4 bases and 3 bases respectively, with 11 bases between them. The CDR3 is 13 amino acids. In germline, CDR1 is SGDLS, CDR2 YYNGEE. This CDR3 is CASSPWGDYEQYF. CDR3 bases: TGTGCCAGCAGCCCCTGGGGGGACTACGAGCAGTACTTC.

The chain couples TRBV7-3 to TRBJ1-1, with 7 bases fitting TRBD1. The CDR3 totals 14 residues. CDR1 SGHTA and CDR2 FQGTGA come from the germline V gene. V trimming: 4 bases; J trimming: 4 bases; junction bases outside the gene matches: 6. In DNA form, the CDR3 reads TGTGCCAGCAGCTACGACAGGGTTGTCACTGAAGCTTTCTTT. Encoded protein: CASSYDRVVTEAFF.

The V call is TRBV9, the J call TRBJ1-1; 9 bases align to TRBD1. Germline lookup yields CDR1 SGDLS and CDR2 YYNGEE. The CDR3 is made up of 15 amino acids. J lost 5 bases, V lost 3 bases, and 8 bases had no gene match. CDR3 residues: CASSAAGQGRTEAFF. The CDR3 nucleotides read TGTGCCAGCAGCGCCGCAGGACAGGGGAGGACTGAAGCTTTCTTT. The full variable domain, its missing parts supplied by reference TRBV9 and TRBJ1-1, is DSGVTQTPKHLITATGQRVTLRCSPRSGDLSVYWYQQSLDQGLQFLIQYYNGEERAKGNILERFSAQQFPDLHSELNLSSLELGDSALYFCASSAAGQGRTEAFFGQGTRLTVV.

This clone was counted a single time. The V gene is TRBV7-9, the J gene TRBJ2-1; a weak D match, TRBD1 (5 bases). The germline gives CDR1 SEHNR, CDR2 FQNEAQ (reference sequence). The CDR3 has 15 residues. V was shortened by 5 bases and J by 3 bases, with 14 bases between the two germline ends. In DNA form, the CDR3 reads TGTGCCAGCAGCCAAGCAGGGCAACTCTACAATGAGCAGTTCTTC. Encoded protein: CASSQAGQLYNEQFF.

The gene calls are TRBV5-1 and TRBJ2-3, with 7 bases matching TRBD1. The CDR3 has 15 amino acids. V shed 4 bases and J 3 bases; nucleotides not matched to a gene: 8. In germline, CDR1 is SGHRS, CDR2 YFSETQ. The chain's CDR3 is CASSTSGGYTDTQYF. CDR3 coding DNA: TGCGCCAGCAGCACTTCAGGGGGTTATACAGATACGCAGTATTTT.

J is TRBJ2-7 and V is TRBV27; possibly TRBD2 for D (6 bases). CDR3 size: 11 residues. The V gene's germline CDR1 is MNHEY and CDR2 SMNVEV (reference sequence). V lost 10 bases, J lost 6 bases, and 13 bases lay in between. DNA of the CDR3: TGTGCCACCCGGGGGTTCGGCGAGCAGTACTTC. Protein sequence: CATRGFGEQYF.

The CDR3 region is CASSLAGVGNEQFF. The CDR3, as DNA: TGTGCCAGCAGCTTAGCGGGAGTTGGTAATGAGCAGTTCTTC. J is TRBJ2-1 and V is TRBV7-3; TRBD2 aligns across 7 bases. The germline gives CDR1 SGHTA, CDR2 FQGTGA. The CDR3 totals 14 residues. With V trimmed by 2 bases and J by 7 bases, 5 bases remained unmatched.

This sequence joins TRBV27 and TRBJ1-4; D not certain. The germline gives CDR1 MNHEY, CDR2 SMNVEV (reference sequence). V was cut by 5 bases and J by 0 bases, with 10 bases left in between. The CDR3 contains 15 residues. CDR3 coding DNA: TGTGCCAGCAGTAGGAGATTCGCAACTAATGAAAAACTGTTTTTT. Translating gives CASSRRFATNEKLFF.

V usage is TRBV7-9 and J usage is TRBJ2-7; no reliable D call. Per germline, CDR1 SEHNR and CDR2 FQNEAQ (reference sequence). CDR3 length: 13 residues. Deletions cut 5 bases from V and 6 bases from J, with 14 bases between. CDR3 in DNA: TGTGCCAGCAGCCCTGTGACGCTCGGCGAGCAGTACTTC. Protein sequence: CASSPVTLGEQYF.

The chain links TRBV7-3 to TRBJ2-2; 10 nucleotides agree with TRBD2. The CDR3 has 16 residues. Germline V CDR1 and CDR2: SGHTA, FQGTGA. Trimming removed 5 bases from V and 1 base from J; junction bases left unmatched: 4. Here the CDR3 reads CASSTRTSGNTGELFF. CDR3 nucleotides: TGTGCCAGCAGCACCCGGACTAGCGGGAACACCGGGGAGCTGTTTTTT.

The chain links TRBV6-1 to TRBJ1-2; D is unclear. The CDR3 consists of 12 residues. V gave up 4 bases and J gave up 2 bases, with 5 bases separating them. CDR1 and CDR2 from the germline V gene are MNHNS and SASEGT. The CDR3 spells CASSATNYGYTF. The CDR3 coding sequence is TGTGCCAGCAGTGCGACGAACTATGGCTACACCTTC.

This clone was seen just once. The V call is TRBV25-1, the J call TRBJ2-1; weak D call: TRBD1 (5 bases). Looked up from germline, CDR1 is MGHDK and CDR2 is SYGVNS. This CDR3 comprises 13 residues. Deletions cut 6 bases from V and 7 bases from J, with 13 bases between. In DNA, the CDR3 is TGTGCCAGCAGCGACAGTACGTTTAATGAGCAGTTCTTC. Translated: CASSDSTFNEQFF.

The chain employs TRBV19 and TRBJ2-3, with 10 nucleotides matching TRBD2. Germline loops: CDR1 LNHDA, CDR2 SQIVND (reference sequence). V shed 11 bases and J 4 bases; nucleotides not matched to a gene: 9. The CDR3 sequence is 14 residues long. CDR3 residues: CAAPGTSVPDTQYF. CDR3 sequence (DNA): TGTGCCGCACCCGGGACTAGCGTCCCAGATACGCAGTATTTT.

The CDR3 is CASSYSGGNQPQHF. The DNA of the CDR3 is TGTGCCAGCAGTTACTCTGGGGGGAATCAGCCCCAGCATTTT. The chain recombines TRBV6-5 with TRBJ1-5; D possibly corresponds to TRBD1 (5 bases). The V gene lost 0 bases and the J gene lost 4 bases, with 7 bases spanning the gap. This CDR3 is 14 amino acids long. Germline loops: CDR1 MNHEY, CDR2 SVGAGI.